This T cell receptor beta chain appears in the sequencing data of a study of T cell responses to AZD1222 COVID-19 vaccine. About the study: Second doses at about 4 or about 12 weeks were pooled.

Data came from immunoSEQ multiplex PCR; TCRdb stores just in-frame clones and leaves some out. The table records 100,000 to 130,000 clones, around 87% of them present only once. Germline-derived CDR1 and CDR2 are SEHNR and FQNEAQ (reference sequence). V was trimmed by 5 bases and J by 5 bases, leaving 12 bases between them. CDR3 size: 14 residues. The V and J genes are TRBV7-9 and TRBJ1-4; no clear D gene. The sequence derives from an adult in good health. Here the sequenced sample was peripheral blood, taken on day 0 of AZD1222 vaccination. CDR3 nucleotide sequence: TGTGCCAGCAGCGGCCGCAGAGTAAATGAAAAACTGTTTTTT. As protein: CASSGRRVNEKLFF. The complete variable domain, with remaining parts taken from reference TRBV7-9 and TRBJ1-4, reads DTGVSQNPRHKITKRGQNVTFRCDPISEHNRLYWYRQTLGQGPEFLTYFQNEAQLEKSRLLSDRFSAERPKGSFSTLEIQRTEQGDSAMYLCASSGRRVNEKLFFGSGTQLSVL.